In its sample, the clone carrying this T cell receptor beta chain was seen a few times. The data belong to a study of blood T cell repertoires in COVID-19. Profiled with immunoSEQ multiplex PCR; TCRdb holds only in-frame clones, not every one. The table lists 110,000 or so clones, about 85% of them singletons. Germline V CDR1 and CDR2: SGHAT, FQNNGV. CDR3 length: 15 residues. Losses at the gene ends were 1 base for V and 5 bases for J; bases not matched to a gene: 7. The source is a human donor in a cohort sampled during active COVID-19. The gene calls are TRBV11-2 and TRBJ2-7; 8 bases align to TRBD1. Sequenced input: peripheral blood. This chain's CDR3 is CASSLVADRVNEQYF. The DNA of the CDR3 is TGTGCCAGCAGCTTAGTGGCGGACAGGGTTAACGAGCAGTACTTC.